This TCR beta chain was sequenced in a study of OX40 agonist ivuxolimab in advanced cancers. Study at large: The patients got ivuxolimab, which is an agonistic anti-OX40 (CD134) antibody.

Germline V CDR1 and CDR2: SGHRS, YFSETQ. Germline trimming cut 0 bases from V and 6 bases from J; bases unmatched to any gene: 5. CDR3 length: 15 amino acids. Clones were sequenced by immunoSEQ multiplex PCR, and TCRdb holds only the in-frame ones, with some missing. Found here are 14,000 or so clones, 65% to 80% of them singletons; the top ten hold under 35%. The gene calls are TRBV5-1 and TRBJ2-7, with 11 bases identical to TRBD2. The sequencing here drew on CD4+ or CD8+ T cells sorted from blood, taken in a trial of the OX40 agonist ivuxolimab. This sequence originates from an adult with an advanced solid tumor such as melanoma, head and neck, liver or kidney cancer. Here the CDR3 reads CASSLETSGVGEQYF. The DNA for the CDR3 is TGCGCCAGCAGCTTGGAGACTAGCGGGGTGGGCGAGCAGTACTTC.